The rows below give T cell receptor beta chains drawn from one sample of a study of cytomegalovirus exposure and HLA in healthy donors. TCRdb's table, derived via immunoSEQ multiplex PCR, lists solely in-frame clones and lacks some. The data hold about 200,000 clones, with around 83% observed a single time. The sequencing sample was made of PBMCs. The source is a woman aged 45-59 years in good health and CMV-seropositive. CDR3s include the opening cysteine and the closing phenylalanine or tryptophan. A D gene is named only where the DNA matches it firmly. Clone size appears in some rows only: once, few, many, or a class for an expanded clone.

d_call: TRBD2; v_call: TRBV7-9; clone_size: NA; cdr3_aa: CASSLVGAGGINEQFF
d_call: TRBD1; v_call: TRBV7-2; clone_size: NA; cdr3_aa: CASSPRTGAAKNIQYF
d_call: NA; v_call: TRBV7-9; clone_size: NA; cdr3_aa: CASSLGDSTPLHF
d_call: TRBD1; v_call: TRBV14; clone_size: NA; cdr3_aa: CASSPATGRADEQFF
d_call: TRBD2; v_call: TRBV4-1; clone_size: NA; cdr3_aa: CASSQEQRGGQETQYF
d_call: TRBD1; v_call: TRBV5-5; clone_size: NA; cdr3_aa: CASTPGTGGYEQYF
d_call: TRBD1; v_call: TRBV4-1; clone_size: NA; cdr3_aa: CASSQDPGQGFNEQYF
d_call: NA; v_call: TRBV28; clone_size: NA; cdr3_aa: CASSLWGTVKSNQPQHF
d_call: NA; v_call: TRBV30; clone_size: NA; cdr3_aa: CGQGQDEKLFF
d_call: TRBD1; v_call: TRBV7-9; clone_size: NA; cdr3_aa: CSSSLRDSGFGGYTF
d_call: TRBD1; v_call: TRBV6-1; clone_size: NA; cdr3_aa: CASSERTGEGLNQPQHF
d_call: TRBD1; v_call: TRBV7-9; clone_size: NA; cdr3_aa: CASSIGQASNQPQHF
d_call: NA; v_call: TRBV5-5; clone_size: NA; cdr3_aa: CASSLVPSSGNTIYF
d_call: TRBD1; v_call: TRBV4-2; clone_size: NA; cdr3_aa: CASSQAQGQEFYEQYF
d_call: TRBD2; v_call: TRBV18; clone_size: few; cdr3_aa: CASSQNAGGNEQFF
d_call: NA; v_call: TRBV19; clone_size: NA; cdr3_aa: CASSIAHSNQPQHF
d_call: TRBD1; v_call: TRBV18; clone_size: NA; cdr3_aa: CASSPPAGGGEAFF
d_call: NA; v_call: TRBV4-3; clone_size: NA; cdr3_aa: CASSQGPGRVGTEAFF
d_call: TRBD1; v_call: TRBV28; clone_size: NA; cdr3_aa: CASVSPSTGGYGYTF
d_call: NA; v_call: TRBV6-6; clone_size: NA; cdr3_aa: CAGQATTNEKLFF
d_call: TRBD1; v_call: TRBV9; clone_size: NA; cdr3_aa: CASSSRTGTDTQYF
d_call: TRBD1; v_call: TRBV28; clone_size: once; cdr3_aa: CASSPPPGQGIYGYTF
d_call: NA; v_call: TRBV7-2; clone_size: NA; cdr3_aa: CASTLDSSMETQYF
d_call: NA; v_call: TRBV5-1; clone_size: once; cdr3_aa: CASSNTGANVLTF
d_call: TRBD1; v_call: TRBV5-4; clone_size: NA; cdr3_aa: CASSLGGTGYNEQFF
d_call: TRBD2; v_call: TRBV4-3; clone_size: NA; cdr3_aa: CASSQETSGGATDTQYF
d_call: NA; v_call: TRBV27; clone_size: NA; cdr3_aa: CASSLSFGGISYNEQFF
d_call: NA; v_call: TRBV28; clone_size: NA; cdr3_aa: CASSPYSLTSGNTIYF
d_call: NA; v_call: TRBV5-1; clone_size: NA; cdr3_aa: CASSLEGGRENYEQYF
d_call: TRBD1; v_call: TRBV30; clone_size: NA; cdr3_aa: CAWKGTGARTEAFF
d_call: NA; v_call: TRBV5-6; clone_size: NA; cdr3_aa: CASSIQGFYYGYTF
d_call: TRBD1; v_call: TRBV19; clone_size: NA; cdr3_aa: CASSTGTGEGYTF
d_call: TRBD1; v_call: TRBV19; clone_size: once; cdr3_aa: CARGGQSESSYEQYF
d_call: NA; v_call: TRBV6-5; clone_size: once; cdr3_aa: CASSYRQPVPYEQYF
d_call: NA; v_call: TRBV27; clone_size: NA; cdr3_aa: CASSFVTTGRYGYTF
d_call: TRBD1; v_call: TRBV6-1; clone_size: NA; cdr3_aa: CASSPGTDYGYTF
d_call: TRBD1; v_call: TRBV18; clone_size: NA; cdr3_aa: CASSPSQGANTGELFF
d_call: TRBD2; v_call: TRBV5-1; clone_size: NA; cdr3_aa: CASSPGTSGGDTQYF